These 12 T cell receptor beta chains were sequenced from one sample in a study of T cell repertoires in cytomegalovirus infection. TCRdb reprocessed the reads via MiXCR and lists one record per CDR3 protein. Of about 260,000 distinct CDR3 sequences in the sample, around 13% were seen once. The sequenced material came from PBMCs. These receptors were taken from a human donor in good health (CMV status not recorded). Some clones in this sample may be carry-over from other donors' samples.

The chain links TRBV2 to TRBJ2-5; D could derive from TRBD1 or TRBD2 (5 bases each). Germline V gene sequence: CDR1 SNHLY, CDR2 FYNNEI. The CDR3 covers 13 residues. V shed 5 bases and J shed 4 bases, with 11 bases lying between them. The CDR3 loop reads CASSRDQGETQYF. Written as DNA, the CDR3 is TGTGCCAGCAGTAGGGACCAGGGAGAGACCCAGTACTTC.

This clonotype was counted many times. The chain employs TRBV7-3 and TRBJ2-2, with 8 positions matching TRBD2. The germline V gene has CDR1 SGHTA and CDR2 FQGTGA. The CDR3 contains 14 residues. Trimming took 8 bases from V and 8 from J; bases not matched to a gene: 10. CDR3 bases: TGTGCCAGCGCCCCGGGGGGGCTAGTGGGGGAGCTGTTTTTT. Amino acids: CASAPGGLVGELFF.

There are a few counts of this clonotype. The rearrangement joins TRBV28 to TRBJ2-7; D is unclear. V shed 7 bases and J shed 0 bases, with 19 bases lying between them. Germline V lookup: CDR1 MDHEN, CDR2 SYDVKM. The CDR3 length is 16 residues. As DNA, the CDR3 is TGTGCCAGCACTCCAATCATACGGTACGCCTCCTACGAGCAGTACTTC. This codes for CASTPIIRYASYEQYF.

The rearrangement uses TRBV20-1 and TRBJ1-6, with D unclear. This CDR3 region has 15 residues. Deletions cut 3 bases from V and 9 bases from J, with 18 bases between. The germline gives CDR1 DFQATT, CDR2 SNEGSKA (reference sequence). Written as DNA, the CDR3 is TGCAGTGCTAGTCGAGATAGCGGTTTGGGTTCACCCCTCCACTTT. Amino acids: CSASRDSGLGSPLHF.

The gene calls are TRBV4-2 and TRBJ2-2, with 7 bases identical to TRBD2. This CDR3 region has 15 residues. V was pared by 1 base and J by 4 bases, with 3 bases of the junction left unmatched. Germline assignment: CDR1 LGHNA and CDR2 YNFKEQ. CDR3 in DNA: TGTGCCAGCAGCCAAGGGGGAGGGTCCACCGGGGAGCTGTTTTTT. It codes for CASSQGGGSTGELFF.

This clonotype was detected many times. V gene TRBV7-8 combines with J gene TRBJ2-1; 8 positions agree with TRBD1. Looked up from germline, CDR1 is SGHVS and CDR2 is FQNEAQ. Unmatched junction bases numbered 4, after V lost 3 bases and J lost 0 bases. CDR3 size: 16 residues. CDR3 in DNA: TGTGCCAGCAGCTTCGCAGGGGGCCTCTCCTACAATGAGCAGTTCTTC. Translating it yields CASSFAGGLSYNEQFF. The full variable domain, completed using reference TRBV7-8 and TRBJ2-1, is GAGVSQSPRYKVAKRGQDVALRCDPISGHVSLFWYQQALGQGPEFLTYFQNEAQLDKSGLPSDRFFAERPEGSVSTLKIQRTQQEDSAVYLCASSFAGGLSYNEQFFGPGTRLTVL.

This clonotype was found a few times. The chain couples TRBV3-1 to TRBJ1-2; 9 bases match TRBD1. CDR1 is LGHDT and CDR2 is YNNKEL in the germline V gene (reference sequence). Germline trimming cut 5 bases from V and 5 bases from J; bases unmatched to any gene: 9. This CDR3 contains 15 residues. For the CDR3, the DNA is TGTGCCAGCAGCTTCGCGGACAGGGGAATATATGGCTACACCTTC. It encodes CASSFADRGIYGYTF.

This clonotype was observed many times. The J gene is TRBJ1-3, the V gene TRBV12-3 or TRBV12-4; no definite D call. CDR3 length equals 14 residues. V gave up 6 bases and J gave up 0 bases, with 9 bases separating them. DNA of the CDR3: TGTGCCAGCAGCCGACAAATCTCTGGAAACACCATATATTTT. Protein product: CASSRQISGNTIYF.

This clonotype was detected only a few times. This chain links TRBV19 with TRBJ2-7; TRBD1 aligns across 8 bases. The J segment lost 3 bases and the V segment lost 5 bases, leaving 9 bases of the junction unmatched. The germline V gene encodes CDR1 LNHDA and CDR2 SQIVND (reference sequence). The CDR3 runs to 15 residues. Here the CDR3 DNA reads TGTGCCAGTAGTTACCCCGGGACAGGACTCTACGAGCAGTACTTC. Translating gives CASSYPGTGLYEQYF.

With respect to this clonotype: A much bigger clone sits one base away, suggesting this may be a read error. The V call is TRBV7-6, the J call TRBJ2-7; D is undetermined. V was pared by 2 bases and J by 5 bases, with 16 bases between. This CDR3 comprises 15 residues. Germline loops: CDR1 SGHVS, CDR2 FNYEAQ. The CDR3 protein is CASSLSYRVSDEQYF. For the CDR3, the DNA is TGTGCCAGCAGCTTATCATACCGGGTCTCTGACGAGCAGTACTTC.

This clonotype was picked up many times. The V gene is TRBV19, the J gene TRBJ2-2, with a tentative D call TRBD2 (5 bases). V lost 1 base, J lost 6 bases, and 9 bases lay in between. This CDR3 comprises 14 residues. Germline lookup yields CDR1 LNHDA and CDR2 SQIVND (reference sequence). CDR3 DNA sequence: TGTGCCAGTAGTATAGTTTCGGGATCCGGGGAGCTGTTTTTT. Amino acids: CASSIVSGSGELFF.

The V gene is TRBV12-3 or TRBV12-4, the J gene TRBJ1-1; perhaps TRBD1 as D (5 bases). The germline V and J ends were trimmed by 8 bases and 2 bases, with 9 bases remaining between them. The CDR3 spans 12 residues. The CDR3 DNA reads TGTGCCAGCCAATGGGGCAACACTGAAGCTTTCTTT. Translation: CASQWGNTEAFF.